This TCR beta chain was identified during a study of patients and donors after allogeneic stem cell transplantation. V was clipped by 3 bases and J by 2 bases, with 14 bases between them. This CDR3 has 15 amino acids. This clonotype came up many times. In TCRdb, the RT-PCR reads were re-called with MiXCR into one record per CDR3 protein. The sample consists of roughly 250,000 distinct CDR3 sequences, 11% to 15% of them appearing once. The V and J genes are TRBV12-3 or TRBV12-4 and TRBJ2-7, with a tentative D call TRBD2 (6 bases). The sequenced material came from blood, either unsorted or a sorted T cell fraction (not recorded which). The TCR comes from a human donor who was either an allogeneic HSCT recipient or a stem cell or donor lymphocyte infusion donor (not recorded which). It is not recorded whose cells these are; they may come from a transplant donor. The CDR3 DNA follows: TGTGCCAGCAGTTTGGAGGCTAGCGCAACCTACGAGCAGTACTTC. Translation gives CASSLEASATYEQYF.